Listed below are T cell receptor beta chains from one sample, sequenced in a study of T-cell reconstitution after alpha-beta-depleted transplantation in children. TCRdb independently ran MiXCR on the PCR reads; one entry per CDR3 protein. The table includes about 400,000 distinct CDR3 sequences, about a sixth detected once. The sample was PBMCs, mostly from graft donor cells, taken 360 days after TCRalphabeta/CD19-depleted stem cell transplant. These receptor sequences come from a boy younger than two who had a stem cell transplant for Wiskott-Aldrich syndrome, so the T cells may come from the graft donor. CDR3s include the opening cysteine and the closing phenylalanine or tryptophan. The D gene is left open where the match is weak. Size values are once, few and many counts, or a class for expanded clones, and some rows have none.

J: TRBJ2-5
V: TRBV25-1
D: NA
size: few
DNA: TGTGCCAGCAGCTACAGGGGAGGAGGAGAGACCCAGTACTTC
CDR3: CASSYRGGGETQYF

J: TRBJ2-5
V: TRBV7-9
D: NA
size: NA
DNA: TGTGCCAGCAGCCGGAAAGAGTCGCGGTCCTTGGGTGAGACCCAGTACTTC
CDR3: CASSRKESRSLGETQYF

J: TRBJ2-1
V: TRBV20-1
D: TRBD2
size: NA
DNA: TGCAGTGCTCTCAGCGGGAGGGCCTCCCCGTCCTACAATGAGCAGTTCTTC
CDR3: CSALSGRASPSYNEQFF

J: TRBJ1-1
V: TRBV29-1
D: NA
size: few
DNA: TGCAGCGTTGAGGTCGTTGGAGCTTTCTTT
CDR3: CSVEVVGAFF

J: TRBJ2-3
V: TRBV24-1
D: NA
size: NA
DNA: TGTGCCACCCGGGCCAACACAGATACGCAGTATTTT
CDR3: CATRANTDTQYF

J: TRBJ2-3
V: TRBV21-1
D: NA
size: few
DNA: TGTGCCAGCAGCAAAAAGCGGGAGGCCACAGATACGCAGTATTTT
CDR3: CASSKKREATDTQYF

J: TRBJ2-7
V: TRBV6-2/TRBV6-3
D: NA
size: NA
DNA: TGTGCCAGCAATTGGCTGGGACACCTCTACGAGCAGTACTTC
CDR3: CASNWLGHLYEQYF

J: TRBJ2-1
V: TRBV12-3/TRBV12-4
D: NA
size: NA
DNA: TGTGCCAGCAGTCTAGGGCGGGCTGGGAATGAGCAGTTCTTC
CDR3: CASSLGRAGNEQFF

J: TRBJ2-7
V: TRBV12-3/TRBV12-4
D: TRBD2
size: few
DNA: TGTGCCAGCACTCCCGGGGGGGCAAGCTACGAGCAGTACTTC
CDR3: CASTPGGASYEQYF

J: TRBJ2-3
V: TRBV6-5
D: NA
size: few
DNA: TGTGCCAGCAGTTACACGGGACCCAGCACAGATACGCAGTATTTT
CDR3: CASSYTGPSTDTQYF

J: TRBJ2-1
V: TRBV27
D: TRBD2
size: NA
DNA: TGTGCCAGCAGTCATACTAGCGGCTCCTACAATGAGCAGTTCTTC
CDR3: CASSHTSGSYNEQFF

J: TRBJ2-3
V: TRBV28
D: NA
size: few
DNA: TGTGCCAGCAGTTTAGTCGGGCGGGGATCAGATACGCAGTATTTT
CDR3: CASSLVGRGSDTQYF